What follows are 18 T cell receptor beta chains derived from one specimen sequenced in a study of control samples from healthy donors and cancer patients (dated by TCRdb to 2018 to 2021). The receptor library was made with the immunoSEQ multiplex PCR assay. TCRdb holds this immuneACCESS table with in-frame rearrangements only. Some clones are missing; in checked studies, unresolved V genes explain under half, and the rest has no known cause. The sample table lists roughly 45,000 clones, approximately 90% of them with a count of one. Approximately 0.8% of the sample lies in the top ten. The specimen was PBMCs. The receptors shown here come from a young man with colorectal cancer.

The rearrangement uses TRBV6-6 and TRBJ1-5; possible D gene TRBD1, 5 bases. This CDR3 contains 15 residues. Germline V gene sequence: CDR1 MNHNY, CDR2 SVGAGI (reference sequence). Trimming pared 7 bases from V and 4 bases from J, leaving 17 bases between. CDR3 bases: TGTGCCAGCACCTACGGCGGGGCTGGGAATCAGCCCCAGCATTTT. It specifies CASTYGGAGNQPQHF.

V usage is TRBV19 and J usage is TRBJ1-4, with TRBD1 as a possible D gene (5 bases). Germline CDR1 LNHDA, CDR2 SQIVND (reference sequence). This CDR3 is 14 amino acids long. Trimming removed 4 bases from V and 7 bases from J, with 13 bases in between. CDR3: CASSKGMFGEKLFF. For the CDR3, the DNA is TGTGCCAGTAGTAAGGGGATGTTCGGTGAAAAACTGTTTTTT.

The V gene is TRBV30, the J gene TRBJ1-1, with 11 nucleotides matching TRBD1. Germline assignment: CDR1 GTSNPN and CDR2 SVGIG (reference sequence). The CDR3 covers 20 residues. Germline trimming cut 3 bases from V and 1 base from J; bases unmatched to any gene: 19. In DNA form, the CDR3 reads TGTGCCTGGAGCCTACTTGTAACTCGGGACAGGGGGGAGAAGAACACTGAAGCTTTCTTT. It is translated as CAWSLLVTRDRGEKNTEAFF.

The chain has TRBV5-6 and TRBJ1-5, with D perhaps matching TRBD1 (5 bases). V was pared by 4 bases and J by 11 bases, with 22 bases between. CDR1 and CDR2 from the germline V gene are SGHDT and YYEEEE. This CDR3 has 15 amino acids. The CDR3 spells CASSPAGDGGSSQHF. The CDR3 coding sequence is TGTGCCAGCAGCCCGGCGGGGGACGGAGGTTCGTCCCAGCATTTT.

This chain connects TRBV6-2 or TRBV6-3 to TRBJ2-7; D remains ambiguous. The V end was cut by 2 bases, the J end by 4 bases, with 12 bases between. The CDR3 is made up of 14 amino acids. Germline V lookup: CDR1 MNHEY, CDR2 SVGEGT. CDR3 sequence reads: CASSYGDTGYEQYF. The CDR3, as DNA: TGTGCCAGCAGTTACGGAGACACGGGTTACGAGCAGTACTTC.

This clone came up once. Here the CDR3 reads CASTPPGLAGHTGELFF. The DNA for the CDR3 is TGTGCCAGTACCCCCCCGGGACTAGCGGGCCACACCGGGGAGCTGTTTTTT. This chain uses TRBV19 with TRBJ2-2, with 12 positions matching TRBD2. The J segment lost 3 bases and the V segment lost 7 bases, leaving 9 bases of the junction unmatched. Germline values: CDR1 LNHDA, CDR2 SQIVND (reference sequence). The CDR3 covers 17 residues.

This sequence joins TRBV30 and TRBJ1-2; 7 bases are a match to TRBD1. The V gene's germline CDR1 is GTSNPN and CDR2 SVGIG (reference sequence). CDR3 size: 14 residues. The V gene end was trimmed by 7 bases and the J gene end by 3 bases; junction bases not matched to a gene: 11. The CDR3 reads CAFLSQGRDYGYTF. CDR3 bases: TGTGCCTTTTTATCACAGGGGCGGGACTATGGCTACACCTTC.

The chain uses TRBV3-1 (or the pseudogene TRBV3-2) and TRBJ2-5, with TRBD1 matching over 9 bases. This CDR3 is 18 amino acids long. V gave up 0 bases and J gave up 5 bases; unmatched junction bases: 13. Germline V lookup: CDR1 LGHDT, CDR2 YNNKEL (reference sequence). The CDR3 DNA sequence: TGTGCCAGCAGCCAAGATATCCAAGGTAACAGGGGGCTGGAGACCCAGTACTTC. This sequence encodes CASSQDIQGNRGLETQYF.

The CDR3 DNA sequence: TGTGCCAGCAGCTTAGCCACAACACCTGGTGGCTACACCTTC. Residues: CASSLATTPGGYTF. The chain carries TRBV7-2 and TRBJ1-2; D gene unclear. Trimming left V 0 bases short and J 7 bases short, with 12 bases between. The CDR3 totals 14 residues. CDR1 and CDR2 from the germline V gene are SGHTA and FQGNSA.

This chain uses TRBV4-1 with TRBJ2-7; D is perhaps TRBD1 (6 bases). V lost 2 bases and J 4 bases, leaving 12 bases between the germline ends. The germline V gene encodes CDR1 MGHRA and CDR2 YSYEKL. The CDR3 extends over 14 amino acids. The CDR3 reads CASSQNPGTYEQYF. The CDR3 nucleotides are TGCGCCAGCAGCCAAAACCCCGGGACATACGAGCAGTACTTC.

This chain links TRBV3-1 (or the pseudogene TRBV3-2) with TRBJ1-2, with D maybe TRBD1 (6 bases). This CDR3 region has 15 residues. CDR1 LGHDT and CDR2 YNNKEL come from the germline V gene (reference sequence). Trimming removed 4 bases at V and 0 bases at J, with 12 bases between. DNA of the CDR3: TGTGCCAGCAGCCGAAGACAGGTTGCTAACTATGGCTACACCTTC. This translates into CASSRRQVANYGYTF.

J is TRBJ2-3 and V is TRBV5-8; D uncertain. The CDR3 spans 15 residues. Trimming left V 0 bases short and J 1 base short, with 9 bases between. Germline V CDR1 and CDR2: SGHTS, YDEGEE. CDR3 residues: CASSLEWVRTDTQYF. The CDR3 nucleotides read TGTGCCAGCAGCTTGGAGTGGGTCCGCACAGATACGCAGTATTTT.

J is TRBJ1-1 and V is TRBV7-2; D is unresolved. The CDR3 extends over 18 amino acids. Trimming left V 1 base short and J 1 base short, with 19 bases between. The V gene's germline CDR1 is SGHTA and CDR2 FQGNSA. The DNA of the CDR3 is TGTGCCAGCAGCTTAGACAACTCCTTTGGTCGGGGGAACACTGAAGCTTTCTTT. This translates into CASSLDNSFGRGNTEAFF.

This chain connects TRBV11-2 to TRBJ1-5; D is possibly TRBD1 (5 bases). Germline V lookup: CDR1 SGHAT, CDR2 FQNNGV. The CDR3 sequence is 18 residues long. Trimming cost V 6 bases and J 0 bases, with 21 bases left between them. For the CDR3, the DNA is TGTGCCAGCAGTCAAGACAGCCACGGCGTTTATAGCAATCAGCCCCAGCATTTT. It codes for CASSQDSHGVYSNQPQHF.

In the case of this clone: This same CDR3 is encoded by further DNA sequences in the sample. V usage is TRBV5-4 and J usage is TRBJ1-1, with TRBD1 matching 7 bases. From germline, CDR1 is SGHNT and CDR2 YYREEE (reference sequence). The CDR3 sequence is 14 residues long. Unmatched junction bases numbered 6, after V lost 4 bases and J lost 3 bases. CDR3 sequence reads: CASSRTGEDTEAFF. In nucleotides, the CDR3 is TGTGCCAGCAGCCGCACAGGGGAAGACACTGAAGCTTTCTTT.

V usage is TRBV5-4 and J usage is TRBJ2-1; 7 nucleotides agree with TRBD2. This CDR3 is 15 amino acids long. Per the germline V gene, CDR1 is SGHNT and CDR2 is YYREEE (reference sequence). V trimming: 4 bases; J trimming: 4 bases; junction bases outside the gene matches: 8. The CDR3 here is CASSPSSGRYNEQFF. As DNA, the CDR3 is TGTGCCAGCAGCCCGTCTAGCGGCCGATACAATGAGCAGTTCTTC. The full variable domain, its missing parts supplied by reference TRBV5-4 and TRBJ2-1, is ETGVTQSPTHLIKTRGQQVTLRCSSQSGHNTVSWYQQALGQGPQFIFQYYREEENGRGNFPPRFSGLQFPNYSSELNVNALELDDSALYLCASSPSSGRYNEQFFGPGTRLTVL.

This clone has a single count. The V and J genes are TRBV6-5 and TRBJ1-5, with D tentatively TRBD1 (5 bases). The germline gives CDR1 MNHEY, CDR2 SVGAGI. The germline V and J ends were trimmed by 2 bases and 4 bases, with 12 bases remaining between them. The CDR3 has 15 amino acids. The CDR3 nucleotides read TGTGCCAGCAGTTACCGGGACGGACGAAATCAGCCCCAGCATTTT. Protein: CASSYRDGRNQPQHF.

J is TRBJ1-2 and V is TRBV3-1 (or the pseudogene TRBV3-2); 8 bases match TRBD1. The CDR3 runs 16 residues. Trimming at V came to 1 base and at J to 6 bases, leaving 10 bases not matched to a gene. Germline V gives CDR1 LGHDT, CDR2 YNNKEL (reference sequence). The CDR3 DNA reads TGTGCCAGCAGCCAAGGATCACAAAGGACAGGGAATGGCTACACCTTC. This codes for CASSQGSQRTGNGYTF.